The clone carrying this TCR beta chain was detected a few times. Its antigen remains unknown. The sample is drawn from a study of T cells in Graves' hyperthyroidism and ophthalmopathy. The wider study: Upon initial diagnosis and before any treatment, peripheral blood was collected. Study outcomes and limitations: In simple terms, a model built on 13 V-J features told ophthalmopathy apart from stable hyperthyroidism.

PBMCs were obtained from 10 ml fresh peripheral blood. Trimming took 7 bases from V and 0 from J, leaving 12 bases between them. CDR3 length equals 14 residues. RNA transcripts yielded amplified TCR beta CDR3 regions. The HTBI primer set was used in a first-round RT-PCR of the TCR CDR3. Each CDR3 protein is one row after TCRdb ran MiXCR on the multiplex PCR reads. The data contain about 590,000 distinct CDR3 sequences, approximately 14% of them singletons. V usage is TRBV12-3 or TRBV12-4 and J usage is TRBJ1-1; D unclear. The sequence was collected from a woman in her 30s with Graves' hyperthyroidism. The sequencing input was blood. In DNA, the CDR3 is TGTGCCAGCACTATAGACGGAATGAACACTGAAGCTTTCTTT. Protein: CASTIDGMNTEAFF.